The 14 T cell receptor delta chains below were found in one sample sequenced in a study of gamma-delta T cells after stem cell transplantation. TCRdb re-identified clones in the RT-PCR reads via CATT. The sample carries around 2,700 delta-chain clones, 3.5% to 4.5% recorded once. The sample consisted of gamma-delta T cells. These receptors were obtained from a human donor. It is not recorded whose cells these are; they may come from a transplant donor.

The table lists this clone with a few counts. V usage is TRDV2 and J usage is TRDJ3; TRDD3 matches 10 bases. The CDR3 is made up of 20 amino acids. Germline loops: CDR1 GEAIGNYY, CDR2 EKD. The V gene end was trimmed by 4 bases and the J gene end by 0 bases; junction bases not matched to a gene: 11. CDR3: CACDPVTGGSSSWDTRQMFF. The DNA of the CDR3 is TGTGCCTGTGATCCCGTTACTGGGGGATCAAGCTCCTGGGACACCCGACAGATGTTTTTC.

Worth noting for this clone: One base away lies a much larger clone, so this may be a sequencing read error. The J gene is TRDJ1, the V gene TRDV2; 11 nucleotides agree with TRDD3. Losses at the gene ends were 8 bases for V and 4 bases for J; bases not matched to a gene: 11. The CDR3 contains 15 residues. Germline lookup yields CDR1 GEAIGNYY and CDR2 EKD. CDR3 region: CAFESLGDKDDKLIF. The CDR3 bases are TGTGCCTTTGAATCACTGGGGGATAAGGACGATAAACTCATCTTT.

This clone is deemed large. The chain links TRDV2 to TRDJ1; 9 nucleotides line up with TRDD3. The CDR3 loop spans 19 amino acids. Trimming cost V 0 bases and J 1 base; bases outside gene matches: 14. Germline CDR1 GEAIGNYY, CDR2 EKD. In DNA form, the CDR3 reads TGTGCCTGTGACACCGTGAGTAGGCCTGGGGGATCCCTCACCGATAAACTCATCTTT. It encodes CACDTVSRPGGSLTDKLIF.

By frequency in the sample, this clone is medium-sized. The J gene is TRDJ1, the V gene TRDV2, with TRDD3 matching over 10 bases. Germline V gene data show CDR1 as GEAIGNYY and CDR2 as EKD. The CDR3 runs 18 residues. V shed 3 bases and J 1 base; nucleotides not matched to a gene: 13. CDR3 sequence reads: CACDLLGDLGRGTDKLIF. As DNA, the CDR3 is TGTGCCTGTGACCTACTGGGGGATCTGGGGAGGGGCACCGATAAACTCATCTTT.

In regard to this clone: The likely explanation is a read error, given a far larger clone one base away. This specimen includes other DNA sequences encoding the same CDR3. V and J are TRDV2 and TRDJ2, with 8 bases fitting TRDD3. The length of the CDR3 is 18 residues. Per the germline V gene, CDR1 is GEAIGNYY and CDR2 is EKD. CDR3 sequence (DNA): TGTGCCTGTGACACGTTGGAGACTGGGGGTCCTTTTAGAGCACAACTCTTTTTT. This encodes CACDTLETGGPFRAQLFF.

This clone ranks as hyperexpanded. This same CDR3 is encoded by further DNA sequences in the sample. The chain is built from TRDV2 and TRDJ1; 12 nucleotides match TRDD3. This CDR3 is 18 amino acids long. Germline loops: CDR1 GEAIGNYY, CDR2 EKD. V dropped 3 bases and J dropped 0; count of bases not matched to a gene: 10. The CDR3 nucleotides read TGTGCCTGTGACCCACTGGGGGATACCCTCCCACACACCGATAAACTCATCTTT. This encodes CACDPLGDTLPHTDKLIF.

In its sample, this clone was seen a few times. Since a far larger clone is one base different, this is likely a read error. Other DNA sequences in the sample encode the same CDR3. This chain joins TRDV2 and TRDJ1; 12 bases agree with TRDD3. This CDR3 has 17 residues. Germline V gene data show CDR1 as GEAIGNYY and CDR2 as EKD. The CDR3 DNA sequence: TGTGCGTGTGACACACTGGGGGATACTGGTTATACCGATAAACTCATCTTT. The encoded protein is CACDTLGDTGYTDKLIF.

Comment on this clone: One end of the junction fails to match germline, which may point to a read error. V is TRDV2 and J is TRDJ1; 9 positions match TRDD3. This CDR3 is 23 amino acids long. Looked up from germline, CDR1 is GEAIGNYY and CDR2 is EKD. The CDR3 loop is CACDTVRSSILGDPLTYTDELIF. The CDR3 coding sequence is TGTGCCTGTGACACCGTTCGTTCATCGATACTGGGGGACCCCCTCACGTACACCGATGAACTCATCTTT.

This clone is termed medium-sized (0.01 to 0.1%). The chain combines TRDV2 with TRDJ1, with 8 bases that match TRDD3. CDR1 is GEAIGNYY, CDR2 EKD, per germline. This CDR3 comprises 16 residues. The ends lost 3 bases at V and 0 bases at J; junction bases unmatched: 8. CDR3 region: CACDALLGANTDKLIF. The DNA of the CDR3 is TGTGCCTGTGACGCGCTACTGGGGGCTAACACCGATAAACTCATCTTT.

By share, this clone counts as medium-sized. The chain links TRDV2 to TRDJ3; 10 bases line up with TRDD3. Germline values: CDR1 GEAIGNYY, CDR2 EKD. The CDR3 runs to 20 residues. Trimming at V came to 1 base and at J to 0 bases, leaving 8 bases not matched to a gene. The CDR3 nucleotides read TGTGCCTGTGACACTCTTACTGGGGGATTCACCTCCTGGGACACCCGACAGATGTTTTTC. Amino acids: CACDTLTGGFTSWDTRQMFF.

This clone was counted only a few times. The chain's CDR3 is CACVPLGDTPTDKLIF. Here the CDR3 DNA reads TGTGCCTGTGTCCCACTGGGGGATACACCCACCGATAAACTCATCTTT. The chain joins TRDV2 to TRDJ1; 12 nucleotides match TRDD3. The CDR3 extends over 16 amino acids. The V segment lost 5 bases and the J segment 1 base; nucleotides outside the gene matches: 7. Germline V gives CDR1 GEAIGNYY, CDR2 EKD.

On this clone: A read error is the likely source, as a far larger clone sits one nucleotide away. The chain carries TRDV2 and TRDJ1, with D maybe TRDD3 (6 bases). Trimming pared 0 bases from V and 1 base from J, leaving 11 bases between. The CDR3 sequence is 15 residues long. The germline CDR1 and CDR2 sequences are GEAIGNYY and EKD. CDR3 sequence (DNA): TGTGCCTGTGACACCCCACTGGGTGGCACCGATAAACTCATCTTT. Encoded protein: CACDTPLGGTDKLIF.

The chain joins TRDV2 to TRDJ1, with 11 bases fitting TRDD3. The CDR3 consists of 20 residues. Germline assignment: CDR1 GEAIGNYY and CDR2 EKD. The ends lost 0 bases at V and 0 bases at J; junction bases unmatched: 14. The CDR3 reads CACDTVPWGIRGGYTDKLIF. The CDR3 DNA sequence: TGTGCCTGTGACACCGTTCCTTGGGGGATACGCGGTGGGTACACCGATAAACTCATCTTT.

Points on this clone: This probably arose from a read error, given a far larger clone one base away. Within the sample, other DNA sequences also encode this same CDR3. The chain joins TRDV2 to TRDJ1; 8 bases map to TRDD3. V shed 0 bases, J shed 0 bases, and the junction held 2 bases outside the gene matches. CDR3 length: 15 residues. Germline V gene sequence: CDR1 GEAIGNYY, CDR2 EKD. CDR3 bases: TGTGCCTGTGACACCGTGGGGGATCACACCGATAAACTCATCTTT. It yields the protein CACDTVGDHTDKLIF.